This T cell receptor beta chain was identified in a study of regulatory T cells in long-lasting Graves disease. Study results and limitations: Persistent disease favored TRBV28, TRBJ1-2 and TRBJ2-5.

J lost 5 bases, V lost 9 bases, and 8 bases had no gene match. Germline-derived CDR1 and CDR2 are ENHRY and SYGVKD. The CDR3 runs to 14 residues. Indicated time point: persistent/refractory GD, antithyroid drugs over 5 years with positive TRAb. PBMCs were the source of the RNA used for TCR sequencing. This clonotype was seen repeatedly, ten times or more. Its antigen is not known. With iRepertoire HTBI primers and Arm-PCR of CDR3 regions, TCR beta libraries were built. MiXCR, run by TCRdb on the multiplex PCR reads, gives a single entry per CDR3 protein. The sample records a few hundred thousand distinct CDR3 sequences, roughly 21% being singletons.

The sequence was collected from a female donor with Graves disease. The sequencing used peripheral blood mononuclear cells (PBMCs), collected when the disease was refractory, from a patient treated with antithyroid drugs. The genes are TRBV10-3 and TRBJ1-1, with 11 positions matching TRBD1. CDR3 DNA sequence: TGTGCCATTGGGACAGGGGGAAGAGGGACTGAAGCTTTCTTT. Amino acids: CAIGTGGRGTEAFF.